The source of this T cell receptor beta chain is a study of identical twins. Findings and limits, study-wide: It was possible that invariant MAIT and iNKT cells partly confounded the zero-insertion analyses. Out-of-frame alpha sequences shared by twins showed excess low generation probability.

TCRdb itself ran the 5' RACE reads through MiXCR, one entry per CDR3 protein. Among around 470,000 distinct CDR3 sequences, approximately 15% were seen once, and the ten largest hold more than 0.5%. With regard to this clonotype: Its antigen remains unidentified.

This sample also appeared in a second study, on yellow fever vaccine responses in identical twins.

The sample was CD4+ T cells sorted from blood. The sequence derives from a woman between 18 and 30 years old in good health.

The CDR3 bases are TGTGCCAGCAGCAAACCCTCATACGAGCAGTACTTC. It yields the protein CASSKPSYEQYF. The chain combines TRBV6-2 or TRBV6-3 with TRBJ2-7; no definite D call. Per the germline V gene, CDR1 is MNHEY and CDR2 is SVGEGT. The CDR3 length is 12 residues. The V end was cut by 6 bases, the J end by 4 bases, with 10 bases between.